The clone carrying this T cell receptor (beta chain) occurred many times. As yet, its antigen is unknown. Sequencing ends 3 residues short of the CDR3 end; the germline J gene provides the rest. This sample is part of a study of T cell clonality in common variable immunodeficiency. General study results and limits: Fewer deletions and N-nucleotide insertions were reportedly seen in common variable immunodeficiency TCR beta sequences.

The CDR3 spans 13 residues. CDR1 and CDR2 (germline): SEHNR, FQNEAQ (reference sequence). V lost 4 bases and J lost 7, with 10 bases in between. Produced via immunoSEQ multiplex PCR; TCRdb's table is partial and in-frame only. This sample has 35,000 or so clones and no singletons, with 2.5% to 3.5% in the ten largest. Sequenced: peripheral blood mononuclear cells. This chain connects TRBV7-9 to TRBJ2-2; D gene uncertain. The sequence was obtained from a person aged 18 to 75 in good health. The CDR3 bases that were read are TGTGCCAGCAGCTCACTTCAAGTCGGGGAG. Its translation: CASSSLQVGE. The entire CDR3 protein reads CASSSLQVGELFF.